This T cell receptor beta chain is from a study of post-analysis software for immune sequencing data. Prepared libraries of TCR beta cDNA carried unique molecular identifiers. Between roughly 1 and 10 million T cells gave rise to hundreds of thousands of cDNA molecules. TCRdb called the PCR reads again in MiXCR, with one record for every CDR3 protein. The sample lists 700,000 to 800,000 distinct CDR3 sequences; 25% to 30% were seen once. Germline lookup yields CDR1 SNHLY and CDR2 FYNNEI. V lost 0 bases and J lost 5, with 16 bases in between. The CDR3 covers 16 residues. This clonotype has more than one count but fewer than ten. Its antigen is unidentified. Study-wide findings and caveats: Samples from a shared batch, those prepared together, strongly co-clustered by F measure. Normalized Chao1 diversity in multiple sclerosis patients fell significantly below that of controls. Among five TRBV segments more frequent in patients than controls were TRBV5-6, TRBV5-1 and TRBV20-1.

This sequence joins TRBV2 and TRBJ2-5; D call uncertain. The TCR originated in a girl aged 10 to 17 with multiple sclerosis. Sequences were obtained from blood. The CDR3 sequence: CASSEAALRRKETQYF. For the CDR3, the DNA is TGTGCCAGCAGTGAAGCGGCGTTAAGAAGGAAGGAGACCCAGTACTTC. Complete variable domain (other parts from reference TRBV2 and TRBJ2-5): EPEVTQTPSHQVTQMGQEVILRCVPISNHLYFYWYRQILGQKVEFLVSFYNNEISEKSEIFDDQFSVERPDGSNFTLKIRSTKLEDSAMYFCASSEAALRRKETQYFGPGTRLLVL.